Listed below are T cell receptor beta chains from one sample, sequenced in a study of OX40 agonist ivuxolimab in advanced cancers. The data were produced by immunoSEQ multiplex PCR, yet TCRdb's version contains in-frame clones alone and is incomplete. There are 120,000 or so clones in the sample; approximately 89% occur only once, and 0.25% to 0.3% lies in the top ten. The sequences come from CD4+ or CD8+ T cells sorted from blood, collected in a trial of the OX40 agonist ivuxolimab. These receptors originate from an adult with an advanced solid tumor such as melanoma, head and neck, liver or kidney cancer. Both conserved end residues are part of each CDR3. The order of the fields is CDR3 protein, J gene, V gene.

CASSPRDRGTYEQYF,TRBJ2-7,TRBV19
CASSQGRTSLPETQYF,TRBJ2-5,TRBV14
CASSPNSYEQYF,TRBJ2-7,TRBV7-9
CASSIMDSVHNEKLFF,TRBJ1-4,TRBV19
CASSEGVRSTNEQFF,TRBJ2-1,TRBV6-1
CASSSQYNEQFF,TRBJ2-1,TRBV6-5
CASSGSGGYGYTF,TRBJ1-2,TRBV7-2
CASSSGTGVRGYTF,TRBJ1-2,TRBV27
CASSMREGNQPQHF,TRBJ1-5,TRBV19
CASRGERVNYGYTF,TRBJ1-2,TRBV28
CSAGGLLTEAFF,TRBJ1-1,TRBV29-1
CASSSAKRTHSNQPQHF,TRBJ1-5,TRBV28
CASSLNDRIEAFF,TRBJ1-1,TRBV5-1
CASRASPRNTEAFF,TRBJ1-1,TRBV25-1
CASTQEETQYF,TRBJ2-5,TRBV2
CAWRVRDSGLTEAFF,TRBJ1-1,TRBV30
CASRRDRRSSYEQYF,TRBJ2-7,TRBV6-5
CASSLIGQGGEKLFF,TRBJ1-4,TRBV28
CASSFSGDSNQPQHF,TRBJ1-5,TRBV7-2
CAWGPSHSEDTIYF,TRBJ1-3,TRBV30
CASSYRRGRVGTEAFF,TRBJ1-1,TRBV6-6
CASSAPWTGTIEQYF,TRBJ2-7,TRBV6-6
CASSLGYREGGYTF,TRBJ1-2,TRBV9
CASSVAGTGERGYTF,TRBJ1-2,TRBV9
CASSYRDRDYEQYF,TRBJ2-7,TRBV6-6
CASSYSRQGWAEAFF,TRBJ1-1,TRBV6-5
CATADRREDTQYF,TRBJ2-3,TRBV19
CASSLGGARLAGSYNEQFF,TRBJ2-1,TRBV27
CASSSRRTANYGYTF,TRBJ1-2,TRBV6-5
CASSSGSSDTQYF,TRBJ2-3,TRBV13
CASSVDGGRGDTQYF,TRBJ2-3,TRBV9
CASSLAVGEETQYF,TRBJ2-5,TRBV7-2
CAWSGVSNQPQHF,TRBJ1-5,TRBV30
CASSRSYAESTDTQYF,TRBJ2-3,TRBV7-2
CASSWTRDTQYF,TRBJ2-3,TRBV28
CASSSPVLAGAGNEQFF,TRBJ2-1,TRBV5-4
CASRPGTSGYNEQFF,TRBJ2-1,TRBV28